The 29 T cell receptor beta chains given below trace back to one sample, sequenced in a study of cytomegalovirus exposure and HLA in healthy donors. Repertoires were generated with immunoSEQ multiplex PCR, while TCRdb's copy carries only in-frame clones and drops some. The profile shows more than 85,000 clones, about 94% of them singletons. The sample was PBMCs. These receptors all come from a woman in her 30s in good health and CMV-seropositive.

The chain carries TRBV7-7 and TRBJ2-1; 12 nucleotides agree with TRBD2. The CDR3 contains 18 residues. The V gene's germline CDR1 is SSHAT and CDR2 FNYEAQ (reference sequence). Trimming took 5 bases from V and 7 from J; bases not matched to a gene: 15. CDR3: CASSAGLAGHRLGNEQFF. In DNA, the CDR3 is TGTGCCAGCAGCGCCGGACTAGCGGGACATCGCCTGGGGAATGAGCAGTTCTTC.

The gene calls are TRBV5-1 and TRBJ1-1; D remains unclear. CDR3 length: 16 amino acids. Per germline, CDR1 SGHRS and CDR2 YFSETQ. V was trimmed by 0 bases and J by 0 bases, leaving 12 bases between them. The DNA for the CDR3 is TGCGCCAGCAGCTTGGGCAGCCGAACTATGAACACTGAAGCTTTCTTT. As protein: CASSLGSRTMNTEAFF.

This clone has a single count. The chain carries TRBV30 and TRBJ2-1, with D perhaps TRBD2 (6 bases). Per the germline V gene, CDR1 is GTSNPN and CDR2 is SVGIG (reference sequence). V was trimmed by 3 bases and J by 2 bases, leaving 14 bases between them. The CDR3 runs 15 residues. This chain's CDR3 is CAWSSNSGPYNEQFF. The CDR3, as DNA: TGTGCCTGGAGCTCTAATAGCGGCCCCTACAATGAGCAGTTCTTC.

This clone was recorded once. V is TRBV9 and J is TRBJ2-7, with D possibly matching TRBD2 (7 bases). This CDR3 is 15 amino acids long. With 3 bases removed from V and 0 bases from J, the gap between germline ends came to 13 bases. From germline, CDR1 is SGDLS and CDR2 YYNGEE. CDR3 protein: CASSAGGGGSYEQYF. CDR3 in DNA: TGTGCCAGCAGCGCGGGGGGAGGGGGCTCCTACGAGCAGTACTTC.

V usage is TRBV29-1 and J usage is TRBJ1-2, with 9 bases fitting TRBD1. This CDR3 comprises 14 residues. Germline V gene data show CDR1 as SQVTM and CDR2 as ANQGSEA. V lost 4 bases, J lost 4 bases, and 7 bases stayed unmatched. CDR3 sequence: CSVGGTGNGYGYTF. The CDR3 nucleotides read TGCAGCGTTGGCGGGACAGGGAATGGCTATGGCTACACCTTC.

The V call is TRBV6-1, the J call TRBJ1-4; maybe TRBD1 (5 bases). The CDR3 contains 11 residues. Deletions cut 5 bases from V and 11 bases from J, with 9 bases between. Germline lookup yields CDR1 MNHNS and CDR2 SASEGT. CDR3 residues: CASSPGNKLFF. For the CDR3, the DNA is TGTGCCAGCAGTCCAGGGAACAAACTGTTTTTT.

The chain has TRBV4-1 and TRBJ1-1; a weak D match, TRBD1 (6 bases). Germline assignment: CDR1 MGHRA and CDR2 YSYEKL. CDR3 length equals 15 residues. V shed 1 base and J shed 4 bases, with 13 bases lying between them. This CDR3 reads CASSQGVGGSTEAFF. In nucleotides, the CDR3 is TGCGCCAGCAGCCAAGGGGTAGGGGGTAGCACTGAAGCTTTCTTT.

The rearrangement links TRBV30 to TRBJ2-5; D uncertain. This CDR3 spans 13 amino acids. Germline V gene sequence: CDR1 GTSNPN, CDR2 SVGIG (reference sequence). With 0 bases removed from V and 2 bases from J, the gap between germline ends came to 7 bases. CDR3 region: CAWSVQIQETQYF. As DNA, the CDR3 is TGTGCCTGGAGTGTACAGATACAAGAGACCCAGTACTTC.

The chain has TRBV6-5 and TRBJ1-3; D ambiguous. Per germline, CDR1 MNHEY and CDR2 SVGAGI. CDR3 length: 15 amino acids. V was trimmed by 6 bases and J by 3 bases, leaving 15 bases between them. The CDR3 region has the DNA TGTGCCAGCAGACCACTCCGGGTGGGTGGAAACACCATATATTTT. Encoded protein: CASRPLRVGGNTIYF.

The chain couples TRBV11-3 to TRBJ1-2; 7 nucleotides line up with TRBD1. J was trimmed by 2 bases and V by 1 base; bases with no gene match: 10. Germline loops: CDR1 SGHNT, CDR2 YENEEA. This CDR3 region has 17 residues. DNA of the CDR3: TGTGCCAGCAGCTTAGGAGGGCGTGACAGGGCGAACTATGGCTACACCTTC. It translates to CASSLGGRDRANYGYTF.

This chain's CDR3 is CASSTVMNTEAFF. DNA for the CDR3: TGTGCCAGTAGTACGGTGATGAACACTGAAGCTTTCTTT. The rearrangement links TRBV19 to TRBJ1-1; D ambiguous. V shed 4 bases and J shed 0 bases, with 6 bases lying between them. Germline V gene lookup returns CDR1 LNHDA and CDR2 SQIVND (reference sequence). CDR3 size: 13 residues.

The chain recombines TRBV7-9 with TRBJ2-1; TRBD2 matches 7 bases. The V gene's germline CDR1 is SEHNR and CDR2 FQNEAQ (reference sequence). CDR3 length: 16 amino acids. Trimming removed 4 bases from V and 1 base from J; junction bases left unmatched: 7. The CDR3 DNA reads TGTGCCAGCAGCTCCTGGGACTACGATTCCTACAATGAGCAGTTCTTC. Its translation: CASSSWDYDSYNEQFF. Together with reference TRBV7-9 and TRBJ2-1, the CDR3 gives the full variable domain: DTGVSQNPRHKITKRGQNVTFRCDPISEHNRLYWYRQTLGQGPEFLTYFQNEAQLEKSRLLSDRFSAERPKGSFSTLEIQRTEQGDSAMYLCASSSWDYDSYNEQFFGPGTRLTVL.

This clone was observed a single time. CDR3 protein: CASRGTHDSNQPQHF. The CDR3 nucleotides are TGTGCCAGCAGAGGGACTCATGATAGCAATCAGCCCCAGCATTTT. The rearrangement links TRBV6-5 to TRBJ1-5; the D gene is possibly TRBD1 (5 bases). From germline, CDR1 is MNHEY and CDR2 SVGAGI. Trimming pared 6 bases from V and 0 bases from J, leaving 12 bases between. The CDR3 runs 15 residues.

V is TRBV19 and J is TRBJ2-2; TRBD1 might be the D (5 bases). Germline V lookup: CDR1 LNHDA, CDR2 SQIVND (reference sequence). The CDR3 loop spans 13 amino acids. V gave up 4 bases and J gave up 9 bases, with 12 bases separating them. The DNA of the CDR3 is TGTGCCAGTAGTACCCCAAACAGGTGGGAGCTGTTTTTT. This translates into CASSTPNRWELFF.

CDR3 nucleotides: TGTGCCAGCAGTTACCTTTCGGCAGGGGGGAATGAAAAACTGTTTTTT. This encodes CASSYLSAGGNEKLFF. The rearrangement uses TRBV6-5 and TRBJ1-4; 7 nucleotides line up with TRBD1. Germline values: CDR1 MNHEY, CDR2 SVGAGI. Trimming took 2 bases from V and 5 from J; bases not matched to a gene: 8. The CDR3 is 16 amino acids.

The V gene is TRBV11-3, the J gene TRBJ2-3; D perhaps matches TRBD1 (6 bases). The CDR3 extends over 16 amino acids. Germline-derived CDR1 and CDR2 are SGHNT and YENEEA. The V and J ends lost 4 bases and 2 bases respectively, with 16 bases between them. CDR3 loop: CASSSNRDTNTDTQYF. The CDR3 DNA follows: TGTGCCAGCAGCTCGAACCGGGACACCAACACAGATACGCAGTATTTT.

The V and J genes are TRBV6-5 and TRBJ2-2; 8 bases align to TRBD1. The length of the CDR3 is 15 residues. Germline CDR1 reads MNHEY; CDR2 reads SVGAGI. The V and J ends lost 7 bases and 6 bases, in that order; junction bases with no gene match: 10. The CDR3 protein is CASKMGQVSPGELFF. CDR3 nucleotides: TGTGCCAGCAAGATGGGACAGGTTTCTCCCGGGGAGCTGTTTTTT.

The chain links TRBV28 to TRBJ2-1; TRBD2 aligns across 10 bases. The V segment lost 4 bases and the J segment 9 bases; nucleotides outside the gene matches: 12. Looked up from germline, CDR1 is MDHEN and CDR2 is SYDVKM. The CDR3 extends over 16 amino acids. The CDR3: CASSSIAGGARGEQFF. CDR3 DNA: TGTGCCAGCAGTTCAATAGCGGGAGGCGCCAGGGGTGAGCAGTTCTTC.

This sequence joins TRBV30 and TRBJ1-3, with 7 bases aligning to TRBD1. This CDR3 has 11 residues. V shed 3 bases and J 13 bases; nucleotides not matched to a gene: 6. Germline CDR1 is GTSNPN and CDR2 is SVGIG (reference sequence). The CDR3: CAWRQGDKIYF. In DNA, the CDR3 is TGTGCCTGGAGGCAGGGGGATAAGATATATTTT.

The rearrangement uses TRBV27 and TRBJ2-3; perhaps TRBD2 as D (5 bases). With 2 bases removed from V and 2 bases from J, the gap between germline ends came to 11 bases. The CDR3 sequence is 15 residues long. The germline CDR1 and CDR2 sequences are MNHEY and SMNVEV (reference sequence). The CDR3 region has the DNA TGTGCCAGCAGTTTACGGCCGGGATCCACAGATACGCAGTATTTT. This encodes CASSLRPGSTDTQYF.

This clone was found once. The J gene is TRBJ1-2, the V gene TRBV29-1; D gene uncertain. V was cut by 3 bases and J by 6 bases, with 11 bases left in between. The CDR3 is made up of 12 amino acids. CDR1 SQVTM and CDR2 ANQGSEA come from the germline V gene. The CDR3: CSVEPQMNGYTF. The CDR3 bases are TGCAGCGTTGAGCCCCAGATGAATGGCTACACCTTC. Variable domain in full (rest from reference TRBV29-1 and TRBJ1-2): SAVISQKPSRDICQRGTSLTIQCQVDSQVTMMFWYRQQPGQSLTLIATANQGSEATYESGFVIDKFPISRPNLTFSTLTVSNMSPEDSSIYLCSVEPQMNGYTFGSGTRLTVV.

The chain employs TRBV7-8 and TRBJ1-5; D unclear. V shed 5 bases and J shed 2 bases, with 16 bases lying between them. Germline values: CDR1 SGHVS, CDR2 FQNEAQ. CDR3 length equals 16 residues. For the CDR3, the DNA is TGTGCCAGCAGCCTTAATCTACTCCGAGGCAATCAGCCCCAGCATTTT. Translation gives CASSLNLLRGNQPQHF. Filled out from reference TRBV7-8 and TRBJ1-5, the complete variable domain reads GAGVSQSPRYKVAKRGQDVALRCDPISGHVSLFWYQQALGQGPEFLTYFQNEAQLDKSGLPSDRFFAERPEGSVSTLKIQRTQQEDSAVYLCASSLNLLRGNQPQHFGDGTRLSIL.

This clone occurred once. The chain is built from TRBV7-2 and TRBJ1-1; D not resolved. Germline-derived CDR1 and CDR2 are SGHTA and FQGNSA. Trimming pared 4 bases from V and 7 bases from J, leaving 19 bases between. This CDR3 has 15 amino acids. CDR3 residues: CASSSPILRRVEAFF. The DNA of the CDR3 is TGTGCCAGCAGCTCCCCGATCCTCCGGCGGGTTGAAGCTTTCTTT.

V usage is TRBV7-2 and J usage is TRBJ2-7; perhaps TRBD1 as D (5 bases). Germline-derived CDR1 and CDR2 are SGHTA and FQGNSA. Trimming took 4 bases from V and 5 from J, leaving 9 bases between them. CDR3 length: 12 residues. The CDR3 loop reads CASSSTGDEQYF. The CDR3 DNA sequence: TGTGCCAGCAGCTCTACAGGTGACGAGCAGTACTTC.

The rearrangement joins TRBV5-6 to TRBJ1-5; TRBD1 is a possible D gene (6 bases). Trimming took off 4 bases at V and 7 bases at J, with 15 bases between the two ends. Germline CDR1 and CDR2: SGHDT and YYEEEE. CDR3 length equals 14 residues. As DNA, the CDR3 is TGTGCCAGCAGCGAAACAGGGTTAGCGCAGCCCCAGCATTTT. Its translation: CASSETGLAQPQHF.

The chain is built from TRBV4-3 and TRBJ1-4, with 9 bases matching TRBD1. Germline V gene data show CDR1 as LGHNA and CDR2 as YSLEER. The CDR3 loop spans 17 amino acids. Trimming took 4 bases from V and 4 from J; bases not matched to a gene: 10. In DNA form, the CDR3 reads TGCGCCAGCAGCCCCACAGGGGGCGCATTTCGTAATGAAAAACTGTTTTTT. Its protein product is CASSPTGGAFRNEKLFF.

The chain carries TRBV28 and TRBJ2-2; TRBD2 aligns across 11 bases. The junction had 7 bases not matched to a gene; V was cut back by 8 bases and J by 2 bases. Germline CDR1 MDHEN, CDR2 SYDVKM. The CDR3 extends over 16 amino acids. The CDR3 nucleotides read TGTGCCAGCCACCTAGCGGGAGGATATAACACCGGGGAGCTGTTTTTT. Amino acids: CASHLAGGYNTGELFF.

The CDR3 nucleotides read TGTGCCAGCAGCGTAGAGGGGGATGACCTGACTTTC. Its protein product is CASSVEGDDLTF. The chain carries TRBV9 and TRBJ2-6; D is possibly TRBD1 (6 bases). Germline V gene lookup returns CDR1 SGDLS and CDR2 YYNGEE. CDR3 size: 12 residues. V lost 0 bases to trimming and J lost 15 bases, with 10 bases between them. The full variable domain, in which reference TRBV9 and TRBJ2-6 provide the parts outside the CDR3, is DSGVTQTPKHLITATGQRVTLRCSPRSGDLSVYWYQQSLDQGLQFLIQYYNGEERAKGNILERFSAQQFPDLHSELNLSSLELGDSALYFCASSVEGDDLTFGAGSRLTVL.

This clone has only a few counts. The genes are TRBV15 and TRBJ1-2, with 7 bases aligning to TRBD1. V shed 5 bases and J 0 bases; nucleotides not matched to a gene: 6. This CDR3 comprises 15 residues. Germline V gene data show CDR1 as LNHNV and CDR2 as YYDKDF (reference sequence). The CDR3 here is CATSARTGTNYGYTF. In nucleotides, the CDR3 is TGTGCCACCAGCGCCAGGACAGGCACTAACTATGGCTACACCTTC.